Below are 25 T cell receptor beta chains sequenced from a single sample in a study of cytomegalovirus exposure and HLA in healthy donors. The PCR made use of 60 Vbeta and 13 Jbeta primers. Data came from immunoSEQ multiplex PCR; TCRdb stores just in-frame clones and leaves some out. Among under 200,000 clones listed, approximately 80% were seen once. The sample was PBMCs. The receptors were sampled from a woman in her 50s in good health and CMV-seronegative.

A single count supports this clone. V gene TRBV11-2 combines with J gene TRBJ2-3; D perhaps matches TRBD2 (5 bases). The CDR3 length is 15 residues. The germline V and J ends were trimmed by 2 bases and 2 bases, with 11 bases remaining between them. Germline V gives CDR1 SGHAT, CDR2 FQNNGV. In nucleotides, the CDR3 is TGTGCCAGCAGCTTATTTGGACTTCACACAGATACGCAGTATTTT. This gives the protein CASSLFGLHTDTQYF.

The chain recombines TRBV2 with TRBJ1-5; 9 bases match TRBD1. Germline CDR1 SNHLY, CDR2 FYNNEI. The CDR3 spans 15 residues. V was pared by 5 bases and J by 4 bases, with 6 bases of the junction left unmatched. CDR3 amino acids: CASSIEGTGNQPQHF. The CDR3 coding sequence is TGTGCCAGCAGTATAGAGGGGACAGGGAATCAGCCCCAGCATTTT.

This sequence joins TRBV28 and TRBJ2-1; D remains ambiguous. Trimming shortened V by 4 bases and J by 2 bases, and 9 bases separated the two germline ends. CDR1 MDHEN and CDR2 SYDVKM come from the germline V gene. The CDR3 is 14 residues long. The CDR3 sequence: CASSSPGTYNEQFF. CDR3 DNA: TGTGCCAGCAGTTCACCGGGTACCTACAATGAGCAGTTCTTC.

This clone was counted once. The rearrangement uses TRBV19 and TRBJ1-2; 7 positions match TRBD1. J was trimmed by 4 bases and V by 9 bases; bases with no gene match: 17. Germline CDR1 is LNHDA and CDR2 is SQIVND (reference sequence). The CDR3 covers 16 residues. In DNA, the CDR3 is TGTGCCAGCCATCCTCTAGACAGGGCCAATTCCTATGGCTACACCTTC. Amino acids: CASHPLDRANSYGYTF.

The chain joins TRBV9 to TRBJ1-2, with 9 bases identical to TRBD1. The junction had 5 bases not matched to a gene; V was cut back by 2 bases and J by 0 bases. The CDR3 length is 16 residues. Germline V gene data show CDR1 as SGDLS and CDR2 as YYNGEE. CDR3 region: CASSVTGGLTNYGYTF. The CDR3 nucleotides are TGTGCCAGCAGCGTGACAGGGGGGCTTACTAACTATGGCTACACCTTC.

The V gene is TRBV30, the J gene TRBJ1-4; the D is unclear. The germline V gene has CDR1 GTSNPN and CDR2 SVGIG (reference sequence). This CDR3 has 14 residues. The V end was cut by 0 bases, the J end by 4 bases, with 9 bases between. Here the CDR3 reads CAWSVRTVNEKLFF. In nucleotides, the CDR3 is TGTGCCTGGAGTGTACGAACAGTTAATGAAAAACTGTTTTTT.

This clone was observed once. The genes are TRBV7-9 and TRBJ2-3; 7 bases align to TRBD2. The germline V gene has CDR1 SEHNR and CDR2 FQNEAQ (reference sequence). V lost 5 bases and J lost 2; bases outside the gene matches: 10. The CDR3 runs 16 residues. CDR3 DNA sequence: TGTGCCAGCAGCCTCCAACCCCTAGCGGCCACAGATACGCAGTATTTT. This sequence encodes CASSLQPLAATDTQYF.

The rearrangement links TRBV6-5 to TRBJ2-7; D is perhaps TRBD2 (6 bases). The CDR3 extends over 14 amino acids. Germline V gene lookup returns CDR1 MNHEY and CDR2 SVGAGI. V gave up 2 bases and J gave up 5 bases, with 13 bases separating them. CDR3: CASSYKAGSNEQYF. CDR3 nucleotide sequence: TGTGCCAGCAGTTACAAGGCGGGGTCGAACGAGCAGTACTTC.

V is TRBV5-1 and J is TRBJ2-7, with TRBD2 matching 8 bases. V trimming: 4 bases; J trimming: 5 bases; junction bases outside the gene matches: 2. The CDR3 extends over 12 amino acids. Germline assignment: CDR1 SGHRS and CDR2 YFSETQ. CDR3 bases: TGCGCCAGCAGCGATAGCGGGAACGAGCAGTACTTC. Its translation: CASSDSGNEQYF. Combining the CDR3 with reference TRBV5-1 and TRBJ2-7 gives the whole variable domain KAGVTQTPRYLIKTRGQQVTLSCSPISGHRSVSWYQQTPGQGLQFLFEYFSETQRNKGNFPGRFSGRQFSNSRSEMNVSTLELGDSALYLCASSDSGNEQYFGPGTRLTVT.

Written as DNA, the CDR3 is TGTGCCAGCAGCTTACAACCTCCTAGCTCGAACACCGGGGAGCTGTTTTTT. Its translation: CASSLQPPSSNTGELFF. The chain has TRBV7-2 and TRBJ2-2, with a weak D call TRBD2 (5 bases). In germline, CDR1 is SGHTA, CDR2 FQGNSA. Trimming cost V 2 bases and J 0 bases, with 13 bases left between them. The CDR3 is made up of 17 amino acids. Full variable domain (rest looked up from reference TRBV7-2 and TRBJ2-2): GAGVSQSPSNKVTEKGKDVELRCDPISGHTALYWYRQSLGQGLEFLIYFQGNSAPDKSGLPSDRFSAERTGGSVSTLTIQRTQQEDSAVYLCASSLQPPSSNTGELFFGEGSRLTVL.

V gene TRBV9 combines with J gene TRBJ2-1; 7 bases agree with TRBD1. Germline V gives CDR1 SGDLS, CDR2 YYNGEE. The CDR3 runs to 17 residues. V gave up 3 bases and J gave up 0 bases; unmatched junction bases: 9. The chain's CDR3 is CASSARDSRSSYNEQFF. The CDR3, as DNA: TGTGCCAGCAGCGCCCGGGACAGCAGAAGCTCCTACAATGAGCAGTTCTTC.

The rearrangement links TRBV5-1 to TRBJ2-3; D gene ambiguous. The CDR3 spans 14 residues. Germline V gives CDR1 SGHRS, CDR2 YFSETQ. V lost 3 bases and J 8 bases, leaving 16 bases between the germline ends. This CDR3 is CASSSSSQTGTQYF. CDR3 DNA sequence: TGCGCCAGCAGCTCGTCCTCCCAAACGGGTACGCAGTATTTT.

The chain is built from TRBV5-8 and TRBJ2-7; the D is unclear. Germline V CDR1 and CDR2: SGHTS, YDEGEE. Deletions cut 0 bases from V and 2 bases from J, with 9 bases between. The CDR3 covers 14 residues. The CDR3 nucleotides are TGTGCCAGCAGCTTGGAGTATAGCACCTACGAGCAGTACTTC. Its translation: CASSLEYSTYEQYF.

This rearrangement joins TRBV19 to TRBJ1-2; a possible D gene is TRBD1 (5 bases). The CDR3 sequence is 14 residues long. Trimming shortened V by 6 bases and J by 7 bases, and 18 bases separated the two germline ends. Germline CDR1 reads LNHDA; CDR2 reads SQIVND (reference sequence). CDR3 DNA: TGTGCCAGTAGCACATTCCAGGGATCGGCTGGCTACACCTTC. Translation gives CASSTFQGSAGYTF.

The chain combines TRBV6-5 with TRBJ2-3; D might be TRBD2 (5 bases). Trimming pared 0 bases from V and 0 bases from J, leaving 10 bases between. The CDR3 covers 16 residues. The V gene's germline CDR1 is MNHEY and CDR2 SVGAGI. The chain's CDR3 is CASSYSAGQSTDTQYF. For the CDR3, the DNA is TGTGCCAGCAGTTACTCTGCGGGTCAGAGCACAGATACGCAGTATTTT.

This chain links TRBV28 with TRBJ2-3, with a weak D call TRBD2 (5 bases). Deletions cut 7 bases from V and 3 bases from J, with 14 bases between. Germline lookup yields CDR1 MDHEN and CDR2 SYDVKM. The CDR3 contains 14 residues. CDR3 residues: CASKVGEVTDTQYF. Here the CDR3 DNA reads TGTGCCAGCAAAGTGGGAGAGGTGACAGATACGCAGTATTTT.

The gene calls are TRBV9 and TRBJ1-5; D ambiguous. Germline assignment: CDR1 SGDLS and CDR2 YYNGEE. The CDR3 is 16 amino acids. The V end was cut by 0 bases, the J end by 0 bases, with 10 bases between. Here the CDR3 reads CASSVGEEGSNQPQHF. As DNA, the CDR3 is TGTGCCAGCAGCGTAGGGGAGGAAGGTAGCAATCAGCCCCAGCATTTT.

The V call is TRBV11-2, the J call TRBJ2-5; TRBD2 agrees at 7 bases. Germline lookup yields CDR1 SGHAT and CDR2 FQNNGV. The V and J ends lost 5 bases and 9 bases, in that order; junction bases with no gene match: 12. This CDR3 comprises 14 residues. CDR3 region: CASSPGLVVEAQYF. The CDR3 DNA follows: TGTGCCAGCAGCCCTGGACTAGTCGTGGAGGCCCAGTACTTC.

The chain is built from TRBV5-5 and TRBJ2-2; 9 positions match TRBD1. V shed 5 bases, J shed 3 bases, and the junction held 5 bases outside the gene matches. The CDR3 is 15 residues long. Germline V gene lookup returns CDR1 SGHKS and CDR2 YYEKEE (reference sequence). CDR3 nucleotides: TGTGCCAGCAGGGACTGGGACAGGGACACCGGGGAGCTGTTTTTT. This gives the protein CASRDWDRDTGELFF.

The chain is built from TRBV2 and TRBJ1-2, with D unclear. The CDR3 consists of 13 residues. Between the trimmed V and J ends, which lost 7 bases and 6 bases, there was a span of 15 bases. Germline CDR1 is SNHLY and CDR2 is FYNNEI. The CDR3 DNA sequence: TGTGCCAGCATTCGACTGCGATTAGATGGCTACACCTTC. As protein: CASIRLRLDGYTF.

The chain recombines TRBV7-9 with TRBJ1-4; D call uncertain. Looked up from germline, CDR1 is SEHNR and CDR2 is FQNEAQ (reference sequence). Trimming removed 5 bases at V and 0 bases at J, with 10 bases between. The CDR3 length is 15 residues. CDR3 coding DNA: TGTGCCAGCAGCCAACTGCTTGCAACTAATGAAAAACTGTTTTTT. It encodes CASSQLLATNEKLFF.

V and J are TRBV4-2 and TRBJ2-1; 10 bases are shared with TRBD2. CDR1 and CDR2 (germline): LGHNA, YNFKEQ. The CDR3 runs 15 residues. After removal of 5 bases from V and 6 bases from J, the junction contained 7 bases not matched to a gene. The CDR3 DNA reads TGTGCCAGCAGCGCTGAAAGCGGGAGGGCCAATGAGCAGTTCTTC. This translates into CASSAESGRANEQFF.

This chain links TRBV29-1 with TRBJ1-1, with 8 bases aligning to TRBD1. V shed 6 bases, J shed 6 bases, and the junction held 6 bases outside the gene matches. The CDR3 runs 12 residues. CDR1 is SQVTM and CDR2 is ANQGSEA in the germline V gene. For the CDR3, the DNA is TGCAGCGTGCGACAGGGGAGCGCTGAAGCTTTCTTT. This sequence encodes CSVRQGSAEAFF.

CDR3 nucleotides: TGTGCCAGCAGCTTAGATTTAGCGGGAGTTTCCGGGGAGCTGTTTTTT. Protein: CASSLDLAGVSGELFF. The chain recombines TRBV7-9 with TRBJ2-2, with 9 bases lining up with TRBD2. This CDR3 contains 16 residues. Trimming took 1 base from V and 6 from J; bases not matched to a gene: 6. Germline assignment: CDR1 SEHNR and CDR2 FQNEAQ (reference sequence).

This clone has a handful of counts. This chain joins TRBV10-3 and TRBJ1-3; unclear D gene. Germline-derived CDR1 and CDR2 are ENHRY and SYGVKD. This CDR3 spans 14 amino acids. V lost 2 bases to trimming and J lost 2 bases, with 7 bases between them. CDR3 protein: CAISEGSPGNTIYF. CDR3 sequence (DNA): TGTGCCATCAGTGAGGGGAGTCCTGGAAACACCATATATTTT.